Shown below are 15 T cell receptor beta chains from a single sample sequenced in a study of blood T cell repertoires in COVID-19. Using immunoSEQ multiplex PCR, the repertoire was profiled, and TCRdb retains in-frame clones only, with some absent. This sample carries fewer than 350,000 clones, more than 85% of them seen once, and the ten largest clones take approximately 4.2%. Sequencing input: peripheral blood. The receptors originated from a man aged 40-49 years with acute or convalescent COVID-19.

V gene TRBV28 combines with J gene TRBJ1-6, with 9 bases lining up with TRBD1. The germline gives CDR1 MDHEN, CDR2 SYDVKM. The CDR3 spans 17 residues. V shed 2 bases and J 10 bases; nucleotides not matched to a gene: 12. The CDR3 is CASSLGDRVRVGSPLHF. Written as DNA, the CDR3 is TGTGCCAGCAGTTTAGGGGACAGGGTAAGAGTAGGGTCACCCCTCCACTTT.

The CDR3 DNA is TGTGCCAGCAGCCTCACTAACATGGAGTTCTTC. Translation gives CASSLTNMEFF. This sequence joins TRBV5-6 and TRBJ2-1; D ambiguous. This CDR3 has 11 residues. The germline gives CDR1 SGHDT, CDR2 YYEEEE. V lost 4 bases and J lost 14, with 13 bases in between.

CDR3 nucleotide sequence: TGTGCCAGCAGTCCTGAGACAGGAGAAGCTTTCTTT. Protein: CASSPETGEAFF. The V and J genes are TRBV12-3 or TRBV12-4 and TRBJ1-1; D might be TRBD1 (6 bases). The V and J ends lost 5 bases and 8 bases respectively, with 12 bases between them. The CDR3 covers 12 residues.

V gene TRBV2 combines with J gene TRBJ2-7; D is uncertain. V lost 4 bases and J lost 3, with 7 bases in between. The CDR3 covers 12 residues. CDR1 and CDR2 (germline): SNHLY, FYNNEI. The CDR3 protein is CASSVNGYEQYF. The CDR3 DNA reads TGTGCCAGCAGTGTCAACGGCTACGAGCAGTACTTC.

Comment on this clone: One end of the junction is discordant with germline, which a read error may explain. J is TRBJ2-2 and V is TRBV11-2; D uncertain. Germline CDR1 reads SGHAT; CDR2 reads FQNNGV. The CDR3 runs 13 residues. CDR3 nucleotides: TGTGCCAGCAGCATAGAAGCCCCCGGGGAGCTGTTTTTT. This sequence encodes CASSIEAPGELFF.

The CDR3 loop reads CAISDYRDTEAFF. The CDR3 DNA reads TGTGCCATCAGTGACTACAGGGACACTGAAGCTTTCTTT. The rearrangement uses TRBV10-3 and TRBJ1-1; possibly TRBD1 for D (6 bases). V lost 3 bases, J lost 3 bases, and 8 bases lay in between. The length of the CDR3 is 13 residues. CDR1 is ENHRY, CDR2 SYGVKD, per germline.

The chain recombines TRBV6-5 with TRBJ1-6; no clear D gene. This CDR3 has 13 residues. Germline V gene sequence: CDR1 MNHEY, CDR2 SVGAGI. V was cut by 5 bases and J by 4 bases, with 6 bases left in between. In DNA, the CDR3 is TGTGCCAGCAGTAGGGAGTATAATTCACCCCTCCACTTT. This translates into CASSREYNSPLHF.

The chain has TRBV2 and TRBJ1-6, with D perhaps TRBD1 (5 bases). V was trimmed by 8 bases and J by 3 bases, leaving 14 bases between them. Germline loops: CDR1 SNHLY, CDR2 FYNNEI. The CDR3 runs 15 residues. Here the CDR3 reads CASGPGILYNSPLHF. Written as DNA, the CDR3 is TGTGCCAGCGGGCCAGGGATTCTCTATAATTCACCCCTCCACTTT.

The J gene is TRBJ1-1, the V gene TRBV4-1, with D perhaps matching TRBD1 (6 bases). The V and J ends lost 4 bases and 0 bases respectively, with 12 bases between them. Germline CDR1 and CDR2: MGHRA and YSYEKL. The CDR3 contains 15 residues. The CDR3 protein is CASSPPDRMNTEAFF. The DNA of the CDR3 is TGCGCCAGCAGCCCCCCAGACAGGATGAACACTGAAGCTTTCTTT.

The V call is TRBV5-5, the J call TRBJ2-7, with D possibly being TRBD1 (6 bases). Germline V gene lookup returns CDR1 SGHKS and CDR2 YYEKEE (reference sequence). The CDR3 loop spans 15 amino acids. Trimming removed 2 bases at V and 3 bases at J, with 15 bases between. The CDR3 region is CASSFIQGRFYEQYF. The CDR3 DNA sequence: TGTGCCAGCAGCTTTATCCAGGGGCGATTCTACGAGCAGTACTTC.

CDR3 region: CASSERGTAYEQYF. In DNA form, the CDR3 reads TGTGCCAGCAGTGAGAGAGGGACAGCTTACGAGCAGTACTTC. This chain connects TRBV6-1 to TRBJ2-7; 7 positions match TRBD1. Germline CDR1 and CDR2: MNHNS and SASEGT. The CDR3 runs to 14 residues. The junction had 6 bases not matched to a gene; V was cut back by 3 bases and J by 4 bases.

J is TRBJ1-6 and V is TRBV6-6, with D uncertain. The CDR3 sequence is 12 residues long. V was shortened by 6 bases and J by 9 bases, with 9 bases between the two germline ends. CDR1 is MNHNY, CDR2 SVGAGI, per germline (reference sequence). In DNA, the CDR3 is TGTGCCAGCAGGATAACCAGTTCACCCCTCCACTTT. Its translation: CASRITSSPLHF.

The rearrangement uses TRBV13 and TRBJ2-1; a weak D match, TRBD1 (6 bases). Per germline, CDR1 PRHDT and CDR2 FYEKMQ (reference sequence). The CDR3 has 17 residues. Between the trimmed V and J ends, which lost 5 bases and 5 bases, there was a span of 22 bases. In DNA, the CDR3 is TGTGCCAGCAGCCCAGAACCGCCGGGACATGGGAACAATGAGCAGTTCTTC. This translates into CASSPEPPGHGNNEQFF.

The chain recombines TRBV4-1 with TRBJ2-7; D remains unclear. Germline CDR1 reads MGHRA; CDR2 reads YSYEKL. This CDR3 is built from 12 residues. V lost 0 bases to trimming and J lost 5 bases, with 5 bases between them. The CDR3 is CASSQDNNEQYF. The CDR3 region has the DNA TGCGCCAGCAGCCAAGATAACAACGAGCAGTACTTC.

The chain couples TRBV5-1 to TRBJ1-6; 7 bases fit TRBD1. V lost 3 bases and J lost 10; bases outside the gene matches: 7. Per germline, CDR1 SGHRS and CDR2 YFSETQ. CDR3 size: 14 residues. In DNA, the CDR3 is TGCGCCAGCAGCTCCTCTCTGACAGGGTCACCCCTCCACTTT. This sequence encodes CASSSSLTGSPLHF. The complete variable domain, with remaining parts taken from reference TRBV5-1 and TRBJ1-6, reads KAGVTQTPRYLIKTRGQQVTLSCSPISGHRSVSWYQQTPGQGLQFLFEYFSETQRNKGNFPGRFSGRQFSNSRSEMNVSTLELGDSALYLCASSSSLTGSPLHFGNGTRLTVT.